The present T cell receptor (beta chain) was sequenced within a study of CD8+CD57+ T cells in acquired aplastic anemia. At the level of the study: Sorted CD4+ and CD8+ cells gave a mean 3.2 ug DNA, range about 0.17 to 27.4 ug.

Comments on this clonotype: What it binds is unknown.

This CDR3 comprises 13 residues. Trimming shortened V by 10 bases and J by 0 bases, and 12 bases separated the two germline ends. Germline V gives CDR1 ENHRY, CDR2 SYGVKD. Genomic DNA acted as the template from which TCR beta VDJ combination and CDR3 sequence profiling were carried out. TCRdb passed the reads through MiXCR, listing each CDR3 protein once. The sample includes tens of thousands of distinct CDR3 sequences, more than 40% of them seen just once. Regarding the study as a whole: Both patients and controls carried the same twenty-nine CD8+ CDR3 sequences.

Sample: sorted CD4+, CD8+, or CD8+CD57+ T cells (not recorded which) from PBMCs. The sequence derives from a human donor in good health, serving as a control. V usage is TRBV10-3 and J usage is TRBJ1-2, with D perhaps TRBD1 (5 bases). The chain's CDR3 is CATMTAANYGYTF. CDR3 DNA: TGTGCCACCATGACAGCTGCTAACTATGGCTACACCTTC.